The present T cell receptor beta chain was sequenced within a study of siplizumab effects on memory and regulatory T cells. Whole-study results and caveats: In the presence of siplizumab, alloreactive sequences traceable to unstimulated CD4+ memory cells were significantly reduced.

Details on this clone: Its antigen is as yet unknown.

Profiling relied on immunoSEQ multiplex PCR, and the TCRdb table lists in-frame clones only, not all of them. Of tens of thousands of clones in the sample, about 90% were seen once. Trimming took off 5 bases at V and 1 base at J, with 17 bases between the two ends. From germline, CDR1 is SEHNR and CDR2 FQNEAQ (reference sequence). The CDR3 runs to 16 residues. Material for sequencing was naive CD8+ T cells sorted from blood. The origin of this receptor is a human donor in good health. The V call is TRBV7-9, the J call TRBJ1-2; TRBD1 is a possible D gene (5 bases). The CDR3 bases are TGTGCCAGCAGCCCGCAGGACACTGAGGTTAACTATGGCTACACCTTC. Protein: CASSPQDTEVNYGYTF.